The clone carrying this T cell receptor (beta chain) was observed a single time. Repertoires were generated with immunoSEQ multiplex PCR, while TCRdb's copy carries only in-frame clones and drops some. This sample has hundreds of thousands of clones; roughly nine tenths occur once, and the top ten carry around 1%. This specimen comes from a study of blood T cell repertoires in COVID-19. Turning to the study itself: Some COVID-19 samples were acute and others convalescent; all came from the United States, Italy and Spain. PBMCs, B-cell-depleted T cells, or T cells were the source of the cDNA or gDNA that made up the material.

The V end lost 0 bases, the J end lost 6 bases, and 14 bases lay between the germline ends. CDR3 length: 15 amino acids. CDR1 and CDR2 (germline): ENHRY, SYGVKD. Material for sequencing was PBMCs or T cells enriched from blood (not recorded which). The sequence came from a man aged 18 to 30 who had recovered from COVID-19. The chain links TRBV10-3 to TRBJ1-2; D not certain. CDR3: CAISESGGFSDGYTF. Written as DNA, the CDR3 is TGTGCCATCAGTGAGTCTGGAGGTTTTAGCGATGGCTACACCTTC.